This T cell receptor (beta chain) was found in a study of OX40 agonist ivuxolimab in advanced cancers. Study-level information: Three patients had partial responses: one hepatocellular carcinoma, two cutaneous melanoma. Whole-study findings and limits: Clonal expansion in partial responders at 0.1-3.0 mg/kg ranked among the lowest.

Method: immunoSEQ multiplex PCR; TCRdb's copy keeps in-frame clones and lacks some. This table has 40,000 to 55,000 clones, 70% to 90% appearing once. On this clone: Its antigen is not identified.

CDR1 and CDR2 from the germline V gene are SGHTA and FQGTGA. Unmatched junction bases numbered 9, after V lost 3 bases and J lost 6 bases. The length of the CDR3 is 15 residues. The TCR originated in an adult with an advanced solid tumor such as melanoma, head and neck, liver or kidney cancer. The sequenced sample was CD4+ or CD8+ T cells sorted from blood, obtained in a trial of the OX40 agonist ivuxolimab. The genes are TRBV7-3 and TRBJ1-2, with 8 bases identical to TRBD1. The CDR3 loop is CASSFSLDRGNGYTF. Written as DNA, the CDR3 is TGTGCCAGCAGCTTCTCTCTTGACAGGGGTAATGGCTACACCTTC. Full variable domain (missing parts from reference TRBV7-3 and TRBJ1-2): GAGVSQTPSNKVTEKGKYVELRCDPISGHTALYWYRQSLGQGPEFLIYFQGTGAADDSGLPNDRFFAVRPEGSVSTLKIQRTERGDSAVYLCASSFSLDRGNGYTFGSGTRLTVV.